These T cell receptor beta chains were read from a single sample in a study of cytomegalovirus exposure and HLA in healthy donors. The repertoire was sequenced with immunoSEQ multiplex PCR; TCRdb's copy has only in-frame clones and lacks some. The table lists under 200,000 clones, around 62% of them singletons. Sequences were obtained from PBMCs. The receptors were gathered from a man aged 35 to 55 in good health and CMV-seronegative. CDR3s include the opening cysteine and the closing phenylalanine or tryptophan. The D gene is left open where the match is weak. Part of the rows lack a size; the others show once, few, many or a class for expanded clones.

>TRBJ2-5|NA|TRBV10-3|NA
TGTGCCATCCCCCTACTCCGGGAACCCCAAGAGACCCAGTACTTC
CAIPLLREPQETQYF
>TRBJ1-3|NA|TRBV7-2|NA
TGTGCCAGCAGCCCCGGGGGTAGGTCAGGAAACACCATATATTTT
CASSPGGRSGNTIYF
>TRBJ2-7|TRBD2|TRBV5-1|few
TGCGCCAGCAGCCTAAACCCTAGCGGGGGGGCGGAAGAGCAGTACTTC
CASSLNPSGGAEEQYF
>TRBJ2-7|TRBD2|TRBV6-6|NA
TGTGCCAGCAGTGTGGGACTAGCGAGGATCGCCTACGAGCAGTACTTC
CASSVGLARIAYEQYF
>TRBJ1-4|NA|TRBV5-1|NA
TGCGCCAGCAGCTTCGGGATCAGACATGAAAAACTGTTTTTT
CASSFGIRHEKLFF
>TRBJ2-1|TRBD2|TRBV7-8|few
TGTGCCAGCAGCTTAGTTAGCGGGGGGTTTAGAGATGAGCAGTTCTTC
CASSLVSGGFRDEQFF
>TRBJ1-1|NA|TRBV6-1|NA
TGTGCCAGCAGTCAACAGGGCCTAGAAGCTTTCTTT
CASSQQGLEAFF
>TRBJ2-1|TRBD2|TRBV5-4|NA
TGTGCCAGCAGCCACGGACTAGCCAGCCGCTCCTACAATGAGCAGTTCTTC
CASSHGLASRSYNEQFF
>TRBJ1-2|TRBD1|TRBV7-2|NA
TGTGCCAGCAGCCCCCGTCGACAGGGGGGTTTAGGAGGCTACACCTTC
CASSPRRQGGLGGYTF
>TRBJ1-1|NA|TRBV11-2|few
TGTGCCAGCAGCTTCATGAACACTGAAGCTTTCTTT
CASSFMNTEAFF
>TRBJ1-2|TRBD1|TRBV28|NA
TGTGCCAGCAGTCCAACGGACAGGGCGGGAGGCTACACCTTC
CASSPTDRAGGYTF
>TRBJ1-4|TRBD1|TRBV6-5|once
TGTGCCAGCAGTTACTCGGGACAGGGAGGTGAAAAACTGTTTTTT
CASSYSGQGGEKLFF
>TRBJ1-2|TRBD1|TRBV29-1|few
TGCAGCGTTGAAGACGACACCCCGACAGGGGGCGCGTATGGCTACACCTTC
CSVEDDTPTGGAYGYTF
>TRBJ2-1|TRBD2|TRBV7-8|NA
TGTGCCAGCAGTTCGATCCCGGGACTAGGGAATGAGCAGTTCTTC
CASSSIPGLGNEQFF
>TRBJ1-1|NA|TRBV29-1|NA
TGCAGCGTTGAAATTGGCGGCTCGAACACTGAAGCTTTCTTT
CSVEIGGSNTEAFF
>TRBJ1-1|TRBD1|TRBV27|NA
TGTGCCAGCAGCCTGGACAGGGGGGGGACTGAAGCTTTCTTT
CASSLDRGGTEAFF
>TRBJ1-2|NA|TRBV29-1|NA
TGCAGCGTTGAGGTTGTCAGGGGCGAAGGCTACACCTTC
CSVEVVRGEGYTF
>TRBJ2-7|TRBD2|TRBV11-2|NA
TGTGCCAGCAGCTTCCACTTTGCGGCTAGCGGTAGAAGCTCCTACGAGCAGTACTTC
CASSFHFAASGRSSYEQYF
>TRBJ1-3|TRBD1|TRBV5-1|once
TGCGCCAGCAGCTCCTTATCACAGGACAGGGCATACACTGGAAACACCATATATTTT
CASSSLSQDRAYTGNTIYF
>TRBJ2-5|TRBD1|TRBV28|NA
TGTGCCAGCAGTATGACAGGGGAAGAGACCCAGTACTTC
CASSMTGEETQYF
>TRBJ2-1|NA|TRBV5-4|NA
TGTGCCAGCAGCTTGGTGGGGGGGGGCGGGAATGAGCAGTTCTTC
CASSLVGGGGNEQFF
>TRBJ2-2|TRBD1|TRBV7-3|NA
TGTGCCAGCAGCTTGCGGGGGACAGGGTCCGGGGAGCTGTTTTTT
CASSLRGTGSGELFF
>TRBJ1-1|NA|TRBV9|NA
TGTGCCAGCAGCGTTAGTCAGGACACTGAAGCTTTCTTT
CASSVSQDTEAFF
>TRBJ2-5|TRBD2|TRBV28|NA
TGTGCCAGCAGTTCGAGGACTAGCAGGTACCAATCGAAGACCCAGTACTTC
CASSSRTSRYQSKTQYF
>TRBJ1-1|NA|TRBV7-2|few
TGTGCCAGCAGCTTAGCCAGGAACACTGAAGCTTTCTTT
CASSLARNTEAFF
>TRBJ2-7|TRBD1|TRBV2|NA
TGTGCCAGCAGACAACAGGGGATCTCCTACGAGCAGTACTTC
CASRQQGISYEQYF
>TRBJ2-3|TRBD1|TRBV5-1|few
TGCGCCAGCAGCTTGAGGACAGGGGGCACAGATACGCAGTATTTT
CASSLRTGGTDTQYF
>TRBJ1-2|TRBD1|TRBV13|NA
TGTGCCAGCAGCTTAGGATCAGGGGGATATGGCTACACCTTC
CASSLGSGGYGYTF
>TRBJ1-6|NA|TRBV5-1|NA
TGCGCCAGCAGCTTGGCAGGGAGGTCACCCCTCCACTTT
CASSLAGRSPLHF
>TRBJ2-1|TRBD1|TRBV13|NA
TGTGCCAGCACCAGGACAGGGTCGGGCTCCTACAATGAGCAGTTCTTC
CASTRTGSGSYNEQFF
>TRBJ2-7|TRBD2|TRBV7-2|NA
TGTGCCAGCAGCTCGGGACTAGCTTACTCCTACGAGCAGTACTTC
CASSSGLAYSYEQYF
>TRBJ1-2|NA|TRBV19|NA
TGTGCCAGTAGTAGCCCTGACAGATACTATGGCTACACCTTC
CASSSPDRYYGYTF
>TRBJ2-7|NA|TRBV4-3|NA
TGCGCCAGCAGCCAAGGGGGTGGAGGGGGCTCCCACGAGCAGTACTTC
CASSQGGGGGSHEQYF
>TRBJ2-1|NA|TRBV5-4|once
TGTGCCAGCAGGGGCGACCCCGGCTCCTACAATGAGCAGTTCTTC
CASRGDPGSYNEQFF
>TRBJ1-1|TRBD1|TRBV7-8|NA
TGTGCCAGCAGCCGGAGGACAGGGGTCTCCAACACTGAAGCTTTCTTT
CASSRRTGVSNTEAFF
>TRBJ2-2|NA|TRBV6-6|NA
TGTGCCAGCAGTTACGCAGAGACAGGCGGGGAGCTGTTTTTT
CASSYAETGGELFF
>TRBJ2-5|TRBD2|TRBV30|NA
TGTGCTAGCGGGGAGATAGAAGAGACCCAGTACTTC
CASGEIEETQYF
>TRBJ2-7|NA|TRBV28|few
TGTGCCAGCAGTTTATTATTTGGGGGCCACGACGAGCAGTACTTC
CASSLLFGGHDEQYF
>TRBJ1-1|TRBD1|TRBV7-2|NA
TGTGCCAGCAGCCCTCGGCAAGGGACAGCCAACACTGAAGCTTTCTTT
CASSPRQGTANTEAFF
>TRBJ1-5|TRBD1|TRBV30|NA
TGTGCCTGGAGTCAGAGAGGGGGCGCCCAGCCCCAGCATTTT
CAWSQRGGAQPQHF
>TRBJ2-2|TRBD1|TRBV19|NA
TGTGCCAGTACAAAGAGACGGGACAGGGTTGTCGGGGAGCTGTTTTTT
CASTKRRDRVVGELFF
>TRBJ2-7|TRBD2|TRBV18|NA
TGTGCCAGCTCACCGTCGGGACTACCCTCTTATTACGAGCAGTACTTC
CASSPSGLPSYYEQYF
>TRBJ1-5|TRBD1|TRBV19|NA
TGTGCCAGTAGTATAGTAACAGGACAGGGGGGTCAGCCCCAGCATTTT
CASSIVTGQGGQPQHF
>TRBJ2-3|TRBD1|TRBV7-8|NA
TGTGCCAGCAGCTTAGGGACAGGGGACCCAGATACGCAGTATTTT
CASSLGTGDPDTQYF
>TRBJ2-5|TRBD2|TRBV10-1|few
TGCGCCGCCCCGGTAGCGGGGGGGCCCGAAGAGACCCAGTACTTC
CAAPVAGGPEETQYF
>TRBJ2-7|NA|TRBV7-2|few
TGTGCCAGCAGCCCCCCCTGGGGAGACGAGCAGTACTTC
CASSPPWGDEQYF
>TRBJ1-4|NA|TRBV28|few
TGTGCCAGCAGACCCTGGGGCGGAGGGGCCGGGGATGAAAAACTGTTTTTT
CASRPWGGGAGDEKLFF
>TRBJ2-5|TRBD2|TRBV4-2|once
TGTGCCAGCAGCCAAATGCTAGCGGGAGGACCTGAAGAGACCCAGTACTTC
CASSQMLAGGPEETQYF
>TRBJ1-2|TRBD1|TRBV6-5|NA
TGTGCCAGCAGTAGGACAGGAAACTATGGCTACACCTTC
CASSRTGNYGYTF
>TRBJ1-1|TRBD1|TRBV6-1|few
TGTGCCAGCAGTCCTGGACAGGGGTTGGGGGAAGCTTTCTTT
CASSPGQGLGEAFF
>TRBJ1-1|NA|TRBV7-3|few
TGTGCCAGCAGCTTACGGCGGGGGAACACTGAAGCTTTCTTT
CASSLRRGNTEAFF
>TRBJ2-7|TRBD2|TRBV7-9|NA
TGTTCCAGCAGCAGCCAGACTAGCGGGAGCTACGAGCAGTACTTC
CSSSSQTSGSYEQYF
>TRBJ1-2|NA|TRBV5-4|few
TGTGCCAGCGGGCAGTGGAACTATGGCTACACCTTC
CASGQWNYGYTF
>TRBJ2-5|NA|TRBV7-3|NA
TGTGCCAGCAGATTAGAGGGGGGGGTCGGGGAGGAGACCCAGTACTTC
CASRLEGGVGEETQYF
>TRBJ2-2|NA|TRBV7-9|few
TGTGCCAGCAGCTTGACTTGGACAGCGAACACCGGGGAGCTGTTTTTT
CASSLTWTANTGELFF